This T cell receptor beta chain was identified during a study of vaccination effects on CD4 cells after COVID-19. Overall study context: The study obtained samples from two convalescent patients 16 days and one week before vaccination.

On this clone itself: The antigen is not known.

Regarding the study as a whole: Marked clonal contraction was seen in infection- and vaccine-induced clones late after vaccination.

ViraFEST expansion of antigen-specific CD4+ T cells with viral peptide pools preceded sequencing. After less than 11 days in culture, the CD4+ T cells were isolated. This person's SARS-CoV-2 infection, confirmed by PCR, occurred between March and December 2020. The method was immunoSEQ multiplex PCR; TCRdb's version includes in-frame clones alone and lacks a portion of them. The table includes around 20,000 clones, roughly 74% detected once. CDR3 size: 15 residues. The trim removed 4 bases at V and 6 bases at J, leaving 4 bases unmatched. The germline gives CDR1 SGHNT, CDR2 YYREEE (reference sequence).

The sequence came from a human donor who had a prior SARS-CoV-2 infection. The chain joins TRBV5-4 to TRBJ2-1; 13 bases map to TRBD2. The starting material was CD4+ T cells from PBMCs cultured with a peptide pool, obtained before COVID-19 vaccination. The DNA for the CDR3 is TGTGCCAGCAGCATACGGACTAGCGGGGGCAATGAGCAGTTCTTC. This sequence encodes CASSIRTSGGNEQFF. Looking up the rest from reference TRBV5-4 and TRBJ2-1 gives the full variable domain: ETGVTQSPTHLIKTRGQQVTLRCSSQSGHNTVSWYQQALGQGPQFIFQYYREEENGRGNFPPRFSGLQFPNYSSELNVNALELDDSALYLCASSIRTSGGNEQFFGPGTRLTVL.